This T cell receptor beta chain was sequenced during a study of blood T cell repertoires in COVID-19. Sequencing used immunoSEQ multiplex PCR; TCRdb keeps in-frame clones, though not all of them. The top ten hold approximately 2% of the sample, which has roughly 250,000 clones, more than 70% seen once. Germline CDR1 reads LNHNV; CDR2 reads YYDKDF (reference sequence). This CDR3 region has 16 residues. V lost 3 bases to trimming and J lost 9 bases, with 21 bases between them. Participants were aged roughly 18 to 95 years, lived in 24 US areas, and enrolled virtually. Cohorts were based on clinical histories the participants reported.

V and J are TRBV15 and TRBJ2-4; possibly TRBD1 for D (5 bases). Sample: PBMCs or T cells enriched from blood (not recorded which). The sequence derives from a woman aged 45-60 years who had recovered from COVID-19. CDR3 coding DNA: TGTGCCACCAGCAGGCCTGGGGCCCGCTCCAAGAGCATTCAGTACTTC. As protein: CATSRPGARSKSIQYF. Full variable domain (remainder filled in from reference TRBV15 and TRBJ2-4): DAMVIQNPRYQVTQFGKPVTLSCSQTLNHNVMYWYQQKSSQAPKLLFHYYDKDFNNEADTPDNFQSRRPNTSFCFLDIRSPGLGDTAMYLCATSRPGARSKSIQYFGAGTRLSVL.